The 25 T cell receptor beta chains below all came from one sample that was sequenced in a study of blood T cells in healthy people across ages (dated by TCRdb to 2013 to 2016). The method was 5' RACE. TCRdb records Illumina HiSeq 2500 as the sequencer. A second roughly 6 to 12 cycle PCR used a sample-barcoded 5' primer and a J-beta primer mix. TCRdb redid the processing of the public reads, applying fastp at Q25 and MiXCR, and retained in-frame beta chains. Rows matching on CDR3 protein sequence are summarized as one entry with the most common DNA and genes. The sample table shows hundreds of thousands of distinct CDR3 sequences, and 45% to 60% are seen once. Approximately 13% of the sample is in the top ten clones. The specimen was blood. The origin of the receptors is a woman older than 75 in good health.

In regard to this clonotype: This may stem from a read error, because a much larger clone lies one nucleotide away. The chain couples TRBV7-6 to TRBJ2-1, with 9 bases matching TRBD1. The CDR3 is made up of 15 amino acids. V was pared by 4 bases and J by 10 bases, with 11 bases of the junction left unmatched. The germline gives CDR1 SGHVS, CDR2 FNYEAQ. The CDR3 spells CASSSGQGHSYEQFF. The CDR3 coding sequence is TGTGCCAGCAGCTCCGGACAGGGGCACTCCTACGAGCAGTTCTTC.

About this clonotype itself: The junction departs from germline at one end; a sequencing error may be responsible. In nucleotides, the CDR3 is TGCGCCTGCTCGGGACAGGGGAGAACTGAAGCTTTCTTT. Its protein product is CACSGQGRTEAFF. The chain is built from TRBV27 and TRBJ1-1, with 10 bases that match TRBD1. The V gene's germline CDR1 is MNHEY and CDR2 SMNVEV (reference sequence). The CDR3 is 13 residues long.

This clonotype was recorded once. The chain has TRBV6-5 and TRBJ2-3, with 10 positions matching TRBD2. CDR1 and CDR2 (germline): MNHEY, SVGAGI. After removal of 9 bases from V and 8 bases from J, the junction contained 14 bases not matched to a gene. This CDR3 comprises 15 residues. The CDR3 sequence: CASSLSGGAAATQYF. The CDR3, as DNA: TGTGCCAGTAGCCTCAGCGGGGGGGCCGCAGCTACGCAGTATTTT.

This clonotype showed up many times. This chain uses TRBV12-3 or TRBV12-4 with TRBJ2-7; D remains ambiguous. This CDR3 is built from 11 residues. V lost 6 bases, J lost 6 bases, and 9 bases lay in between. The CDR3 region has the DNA TGTGCCAGCAGCCTATACCGCGAGCAGTACTTC. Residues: CASSLYREQYF.

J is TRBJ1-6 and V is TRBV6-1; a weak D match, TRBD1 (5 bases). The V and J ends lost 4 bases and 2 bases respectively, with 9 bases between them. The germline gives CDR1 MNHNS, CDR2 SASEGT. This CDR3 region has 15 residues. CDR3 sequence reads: CASSARQTYNSPLHF. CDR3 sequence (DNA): TGTGCCAGCAGTGCCAGACAGACCTATAATTCACCCCTCCACTTT.

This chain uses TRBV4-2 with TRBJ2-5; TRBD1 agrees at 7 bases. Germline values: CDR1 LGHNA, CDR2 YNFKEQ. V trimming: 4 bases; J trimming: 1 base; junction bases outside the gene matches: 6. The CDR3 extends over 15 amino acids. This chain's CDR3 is CASSRRQGAQETQYF. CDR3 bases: TGTGCCAGCAGCCGGAGACAGGGAGCCCAAGAGACCCAGTACTTC.

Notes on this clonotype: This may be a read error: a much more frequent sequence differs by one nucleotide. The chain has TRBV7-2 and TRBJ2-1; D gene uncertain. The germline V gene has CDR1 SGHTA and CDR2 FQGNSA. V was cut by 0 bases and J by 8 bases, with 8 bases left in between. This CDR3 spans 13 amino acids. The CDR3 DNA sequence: TGTGCCAGCAGCTTAGCGCCCTGGGATGAGCAGTTCTTC. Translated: CASSLAPWDEQFF.

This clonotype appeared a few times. CDR3 bases: TGCGCCAGCAGCCAAGAGTCGCAGGGGGGGGAGCAGTACTTC. Its protein is CASSQESQGGEQYF. The V call is TRBV4-3, the J call TRBJ2-7; perhaps D is TRBD1 or TRBD2 (7 bases each). Trimming shortened V by 0 bases and J by 7 bases, and 13 bases separated the two germline ends. CDR3 length: 14 amino acids. Germline V gene lookup returns CDR1 LGHNA and CDR2 YSLEER.

For the CDR3, the DNA is TGTGCCAGCAGTTCAGGAGGGGCTAACTATGGCTACACCTTC. This sequence encodes CASSSGGANYGYTF. The V call is TRBV28, the J call TRBJ1-2, with D possibly matching TRBD1 (5 bases). The ends were cut back, 4 bases at V and 0 bases at J, with 9 bases in the middle. The germline gives CDR1 MDHEN, CDR2 SYDVKM. The CDR3 sequence is 14 residues long.

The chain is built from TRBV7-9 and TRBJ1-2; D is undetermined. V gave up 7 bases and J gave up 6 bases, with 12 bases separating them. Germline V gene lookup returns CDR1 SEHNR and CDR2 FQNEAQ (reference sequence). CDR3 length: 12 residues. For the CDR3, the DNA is TGTGCCAGCAACGTCCCCGTCGATGGCTACACCTTC. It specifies CASNVPVDGYTF. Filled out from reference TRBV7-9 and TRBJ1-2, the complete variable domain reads DTGVSQNPRHKITKRGQNVTFRCDPISEHNRLYWYRQTLGQGPEFLTYFQNEAQLEKSRLLSDRFSAERPKGSFSTLEIQRTEQGDSAMYLCASNVPVDGYTFGSGTRLTVV.

The CDR3 is CASSLRGASLKNIQYF. Written as DNA, the CDR3 is TGTGCCAGCAGCCTCAGGGGCGCAAGCCTCAAAAACATTCAGTACTTC. This sequence joins TRBV3-1 and TRBJ2-4; weak D call: TRBD1 (6 bases). Trimming pared 4 bases from V and 3 bases from J, leaving 16 bases between. This CDR3 contains 16 residues. Looked up from germline, CDR1 is LGHDT and CDR2 is YNNKEL (reference sequence).

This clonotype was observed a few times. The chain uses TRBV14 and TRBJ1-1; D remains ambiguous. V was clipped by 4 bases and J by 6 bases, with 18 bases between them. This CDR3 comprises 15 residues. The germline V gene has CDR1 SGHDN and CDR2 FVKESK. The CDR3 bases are TGTGCCAGCAGCCTCCATCCGGGAGGTAGGCCTGAAGCTTTCTTT. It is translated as CASSLHPGGRPEAFF.

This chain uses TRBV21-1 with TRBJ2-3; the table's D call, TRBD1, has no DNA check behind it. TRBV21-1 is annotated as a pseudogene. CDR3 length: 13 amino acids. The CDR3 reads CEGGRHPTDTQYF. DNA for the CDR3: TGTGAAGGGGGACGGCACCCTACAGATACGCAGTATTTT.

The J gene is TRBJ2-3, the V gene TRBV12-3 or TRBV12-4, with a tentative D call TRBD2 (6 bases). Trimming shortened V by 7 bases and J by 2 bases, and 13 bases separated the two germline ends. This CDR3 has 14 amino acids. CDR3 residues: CASNSGGDTDTQYF. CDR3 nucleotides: TGTGCCAGCAATAGCGGAGGGGACACAGATACGCAGTATTTT.

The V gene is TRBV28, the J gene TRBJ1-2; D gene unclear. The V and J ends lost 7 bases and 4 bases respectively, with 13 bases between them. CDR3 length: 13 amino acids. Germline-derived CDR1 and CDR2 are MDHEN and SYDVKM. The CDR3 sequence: CASIGPTSYGYTF. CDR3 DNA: TGTGCCAGCATCGGCCCGACAAGCTATGGCTACACCTTC.

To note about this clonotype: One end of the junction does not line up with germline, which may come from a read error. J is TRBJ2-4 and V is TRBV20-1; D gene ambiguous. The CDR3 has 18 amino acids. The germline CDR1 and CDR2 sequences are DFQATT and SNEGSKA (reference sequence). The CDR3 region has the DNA TGCAGTGCTAATCGAGCCCAGCGACCAGGCGAAGCCGAAAACATTCAGTACTTC. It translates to CSANRAQRPGEAENIQYF.

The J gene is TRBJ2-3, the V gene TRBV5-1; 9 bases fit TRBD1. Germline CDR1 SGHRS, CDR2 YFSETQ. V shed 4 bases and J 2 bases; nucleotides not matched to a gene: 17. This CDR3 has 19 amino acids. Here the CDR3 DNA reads TGCGCCAGCAGCGCTCCGACAGGGGGAGGAGCGGGGATCACAGATACGCAGTATTTT. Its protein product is CASSAPTGGGAGITDTQYF.

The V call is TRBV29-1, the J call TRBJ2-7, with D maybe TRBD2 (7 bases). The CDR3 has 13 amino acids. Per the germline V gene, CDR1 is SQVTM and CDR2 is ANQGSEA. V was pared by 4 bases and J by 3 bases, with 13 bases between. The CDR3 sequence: CSVGGGVYYEQYF. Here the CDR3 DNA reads TGCAGCGTTGGAGGGGGGGTATACTACGAGCAGTACTTC.

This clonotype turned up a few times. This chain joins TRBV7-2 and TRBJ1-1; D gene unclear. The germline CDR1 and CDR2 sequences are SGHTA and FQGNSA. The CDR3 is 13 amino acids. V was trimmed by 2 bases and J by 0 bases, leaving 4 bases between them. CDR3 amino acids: CASSLHMNTEAFF. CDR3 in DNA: TGTGCCAGCAGCTTACATATGAACACTGAAGCTTTCTTT.

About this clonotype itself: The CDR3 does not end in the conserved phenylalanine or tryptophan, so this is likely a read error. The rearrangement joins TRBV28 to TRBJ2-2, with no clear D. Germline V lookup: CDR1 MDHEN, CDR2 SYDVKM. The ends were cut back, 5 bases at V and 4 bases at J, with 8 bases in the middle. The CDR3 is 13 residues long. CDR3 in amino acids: CASSPLATGELFL. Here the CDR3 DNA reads TGTGCCAGCAGTCCGCTGGCCACCGGGGAGCTGTTTCTT.

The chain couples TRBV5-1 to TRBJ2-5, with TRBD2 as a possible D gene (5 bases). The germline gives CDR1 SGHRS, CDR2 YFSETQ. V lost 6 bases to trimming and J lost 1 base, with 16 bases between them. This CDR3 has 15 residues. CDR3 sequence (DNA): TGCGCCAGCAACTTAGATCAGGACTTCCAAGAGACCCAGTACTTC. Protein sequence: CASNLDQDFQETQYF. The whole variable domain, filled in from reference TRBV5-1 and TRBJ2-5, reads KAGVTQTPRYLIKTRGQQVTLSCSPISGHRSVSWYQQTPGQGLQFLFEYFSETQRNKGNFPGRFSGRQFSNSRSEMNVSTLELGDSALYLCASNLDQDFQETQYFGPGTRLLVL.

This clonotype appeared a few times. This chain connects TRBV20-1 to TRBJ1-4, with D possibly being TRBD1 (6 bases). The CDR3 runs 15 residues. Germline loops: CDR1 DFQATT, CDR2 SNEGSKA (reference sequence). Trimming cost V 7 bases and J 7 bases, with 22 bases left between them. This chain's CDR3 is CSVSPTLGQLEKLFF. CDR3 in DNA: TGCAGTGTATCCCCGACCCTAGGACAGCTTGAAAAACTGTTTTTT.

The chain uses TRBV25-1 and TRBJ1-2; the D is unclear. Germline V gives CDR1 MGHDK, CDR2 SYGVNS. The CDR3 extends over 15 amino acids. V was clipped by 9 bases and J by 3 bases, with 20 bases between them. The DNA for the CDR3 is TGTGCCAGGCCCAACTGGGCAGCGAGGCACTATGGCTACACCTTC. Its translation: CARPNWAARHYGYTF.

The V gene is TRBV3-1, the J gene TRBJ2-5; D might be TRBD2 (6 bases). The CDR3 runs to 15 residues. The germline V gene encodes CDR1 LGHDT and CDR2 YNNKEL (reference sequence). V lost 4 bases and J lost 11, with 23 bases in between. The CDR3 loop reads CASSLRDWGYEEQYF. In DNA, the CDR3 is TGTGCCAGCAGCCTTCGGGACTGGGGATACGAGGAGCAGTACTTC.

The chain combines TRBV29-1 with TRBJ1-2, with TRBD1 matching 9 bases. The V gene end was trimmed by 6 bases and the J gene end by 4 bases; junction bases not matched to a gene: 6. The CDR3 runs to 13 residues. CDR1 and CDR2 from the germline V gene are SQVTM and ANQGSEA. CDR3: CSVDGTGRYGYTF. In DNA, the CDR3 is TGCAGCGTCGATGGGACAGGGCGCTATGGCTACACCTTC.